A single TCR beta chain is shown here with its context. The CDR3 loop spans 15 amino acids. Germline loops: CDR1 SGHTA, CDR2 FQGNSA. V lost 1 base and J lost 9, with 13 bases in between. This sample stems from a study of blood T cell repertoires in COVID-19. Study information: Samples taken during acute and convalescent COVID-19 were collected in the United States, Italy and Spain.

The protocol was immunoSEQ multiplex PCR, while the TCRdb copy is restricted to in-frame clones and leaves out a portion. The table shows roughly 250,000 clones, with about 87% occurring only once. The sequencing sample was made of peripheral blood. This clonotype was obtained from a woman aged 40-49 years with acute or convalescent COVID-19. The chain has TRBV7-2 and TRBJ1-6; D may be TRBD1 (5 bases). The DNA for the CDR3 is TGTGCCAGCAGCTTAGGGGGCAGTGTGGGTTCACCCCTCCACTTT. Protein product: CASSLGGSVGSPLHF.